Presented here are 21 T cell receptor beta chains from one specimen sequenced in a study of long-term antiretroviral therapy in people with HIV. The libraries were made with immunoSEQ v3.0 at survey level. Measured with immunoSEQ multiplex PCR; TCRdb has only the in-frame clones, and not every one. Altogether 20,000 to 25,000 clones are present, about 88% being singletons, with the ten largest covering 6.4%. The starting material was unsorted PBMCs, obtained 0.6 years after starting antiretroviral therapy. Receptors originate from a man aged 55 to 70 with HIV.

This rearrangement joins TRBV2 to TRBJ2-7; no reliable D call. Trimming removed 4 bases from V and 3 bases from J, with 4 bases in between. This CDR3 is 11 amino acids long. Germline assignment: CDR1 SNHLY and CDR2 FYNNEI. CDR3 nucleotide sequence: TGTGCCAGCAGTGCCCGCTACGAGCAGTACTTC. Protein sequence: CASSARYEQYF.

The V gene is TRBV11-1, the J gene TRBJ2-3, with D unclear. CDR3 length: 13 amino acids. V gave up 3 bases and J gave up 2 bases, with 6 bases separating them. CDR1 and CDR2 from the germline V gene are SGHAT and FQDESV (reference sequence). As DNA, the CDR3 is TGTGCCAGCAGCTTTCAGGCCACAGATACGCAGTATTTT. This gives the protein CASSFQATDTQYF.

This clone was counted a single time. The chain employs TRBV9 and TRBJ2-2; D is ambiguous. CDR3 length: 12 residues. Germline CDR1 is SGDLS and CDR2 is YYNGEE. V lost 7 bases, J lost 2 bases, and 6 bases lay in between. Here the CDR3 DNA reads TGTGCCAGCGGCACCAACACCGGGGAGCTGTTTTTT. Translated: CASGTNTGELFF.

The CDR3 region is CASRPPPAAAVDTQYF. CDR3 nucleotide sequence: TGCGCCAGCAGGCCCCCCCCAGCGGCGGCGGTGGATACGCAGTATTTT. This rearrangement joins TRBV5-1 to TRBJ2-3; D is possibly TRBD2 (5 bases). This CDR3 region has 16 residues. Trimming pared 5 bases from V and 6 bases from J, leaving 22 bases between. Looked up from germline, CDR1 is SGHRS and CDR2 is YFSETQ.

This sequence joins TRBV7-3 and TRBJ2-7; unclear D gene. Trimming pared 6 bases from V and 4 bases from J, leaving 10 bases between. Looked up from germline, CDR1 is SGHTA and CDR2 is FQGTGA. The CDR3 runs 12 residues. As DNA, the CDR3 is TGTGCCAGCAGTCTAACCCCATACGAGCAGTACTTC. It specifies CASSLTPYEQYF.

In its sample, this clone was seen once. The V and J genes are TRBV19 and TRBJ2-7; D unclear. The CDR3 covers 13 residues. CDR1 is LNHDA and CDR2 is SQIVND in the germline V gene (reference sequence). V was cut by 3 bases and J by 6 bases, with 12 bases left in between. The DNA of the CDR3 is TGTGCCAGTAGTATCCCCGGCAATTCCGAGCAGTACTTC. It translates to CASSIPGNSEQYF.

This chain uses TRBV2 with TRBJ2-7; 9 positions match TRBD1. The CDR3 has 15 residues. CDR1 is SNHLY, CDR2 FYNNEI, per germline. Trimming at V came to 7 bases and at J to 0 bases, leaving 7 bases not matched to a gene. CDR3 sequence: CASTLDRGPSYEQYF. In nucleotides, the CDR3 is TGTGCCAGCACTCTGGACAGGGGACCCTCCTACGAGCAGTACTTC.

This clone was observed a single time. The rearrangement uses TRBV7-3 and TRBJ2-3; 10 bases agree with TRBD2. The J segment lost 4 bases and the V segment lost 4 bases, leaving 2 bases of the junction unmatched. The CDR3 runs 14 residues. The germline V gene encodes CDR1 SGHTA and CDR2 FQGTGA. Here the CDR3 reads CASSSSGGPDTQYF. The DNA for the CDR3 is TGTGCCAGCAGCTCTAGCGGGGGCCCAGATACGCAGTATTTT.

The chain has TRBV7-9 and TRBJ2-1; 8 nucleotides match TRBD2. The CDR3 consists of 15 residues. From germline, CDR1 is SEHNR and CDR2 FQNEAQ (reference sequence). V shed 5 bases and J 4 bases; nucleotides not matched to a gene: 7. Here the CDR3 reads CASSPGRASYNEQFF. The CDR3 DNA reads as TGTGCCAGCAGCCCCGGGAGGGCCAGTTACAATGAGCAGTTCTTC.

V usage is TRBV11-3 and J usage is TRBJ2-5; TRBD2 matches at 14 bases. The length of the CDR3 is 17 residues. V dropped 4 bases and J dropped 0; count of bases not matched to a gene: 4. CDR1 and CDR2 from the germline V gene are SGHNT and YENEEA. Here the CDR3 DNA reads TGTGCCAGCAGCTCCGGGACTAGCGGGGGCCACCAAGAGACCCAGTACTTC. It translates to CASSSGTSGGHQETQYF.

This clone was picked up one time. The chain links TRBV7-8 to TRBJ2-1; D is unresolved. Trimming shortened V by 5 bases and J by 0 bases, and 11 bases separated the two germline ends. This CDR3 has 15 amino acids. Germline V gene lookup returns CDR1 SGHVS and CDR2 FQNEAQ. CDR3: CASSATASSYNEQFF. The CDR3, as DNA: TGTGCCAGCAGCGCGACTGCCTCCTCCTACAATGAGCAGTTCTTC.

The gene calls are TRBV9 and TRBJ2-2, with TRBD2 matching 10 bases. Germline values: CDR1 SGDLS, CDR2 YYNGEE. Losses at the gene ends were 4 bases for V and 2 bases for J; bases not matched to a gene: 11. The CDR3 is made up of 18 amino acids. The CDR3 region is CASSLGGVAGGNTGELFF. In nucleotides, the CDR3 is TGTGCCAGCAGCCTCGGGGGGGTAGCGGGAGGTAACACCGGGGAGCTGTTTTTT.

The table lists this clone with a count of one. The gene calls are TRBV19 and TRBJ2-7; D might be TRBD1 (5 bases). Trimming cost V 4 bases and J 2 bases, with 15 bases left between them. Looked up from germline, CDR1 is LNHDA and CDR2 is SQIVND (reference sequence). The CDR3 spans 15 residues. In nucleotides, the CDR3 is TGTGCCAGTAGTAGACAACAGGAATTGCCCTACGAGCAGTACTTC. Translating it yields CASSRQQELPYEQYF. The complete variable domain, with remaining parts taken from reference TRBV19 and TRBJ2-7, reads DGGITQSPKYLFRKEGQNVTLSCEQNLNHDAMYWYRQDPGQGLRLIYYSQIVNDFQKGDIAEGYSVSREKKESFPLTVTSAQKNPTAFYLCASSRQQELPYEQYFGPGTRLTVT.

The chain joins TRBV15 to TRBJ2-3; 7 bases map to TRBD2. This CDR3 has 14 amino acids. Germline-derived CDR1 and CDR2 are LNHNV and YYDKDF (reference sequence). V lost 9 bases and J lost 2; bases outside the gene matches: 8. The CDR3 nucleotides are TGTGCCACTCGAAAAGCGGGACCCACAGATACGCAGTATTTT. This translates into CATRKAGPTDTQYF.

In this sample, this clone turned up a few times. CDR3 nucleotide sequence: TGTGCCAGCACGTACGGGGCAGGGGAATCCGGGGAGCTGTTTTTT. Residues: CASTYGAGESGELFF. The gene calls are TRBV9 and TRBJ2-2; maybe TRBD1 (6 bases). V lost 6 bases and J lost 6, with 18 bases in between. The germline V gene has CDR1 SGDLS and CDR2 YYNGEE. The CDR3 runs to 15 residues.

The V call is TRBV6-5, the J call TRBJ2-7, with 8 nucleotides matching TRBD1. With 6 bases clipped from V and 0 bases from J, the junction kept 7 bases outside the gene matches. The length of the CDR3 is 15 residues. Per the germline V gene, CDR1 is MNHEY and CDR2 is SVGAGI. In DNA, the CDR3 is TGTGCCAGCAGGGCTTGGGACAGGAGCTCCTACGAGCAGTACTTC. It is translated as CASRAWDRSSYEQYF.

This clone was recorded once. The V and J genes are TRBV28 and TRBJ1-2; maybe TRBD1 (6 bases). Deletions cut 2 bases from V and 7 bases from J, with 17 bases between. Per germline, CDR1 MDHEN and CDR2 SYDVKM. The CDR3 totals 15 residues. CDR3 coding DNA: TGTGCCAGCAGTTTACCCCGAGGGGGGTTTGCTGGCTACACCTTC. It codes for CASSLPRGGFAGYTF.

The chain carries TRBV6-5 and TRBJ2-3; D remains ambiguous. CDR3 size: 13 residues. Germline V CDR1 and CDR2: MNHEY, SVGAGI. V lost 2 bases and J lost 1, with 4 bases in between. The CDR3: CASSYEGTDTQYF. In DNA form, the CDR3 reads TGTGCCAGCAGTTACGAAGGCACAGATACGCAGTATTTT.

V gene TRBV19 combines with J gene TRBJ2-5; 12 bases fit TRBD2. The CDR3 covers 19 residues. Losses at the gene ends were 4 bases for V and 4 bases for J; bases not matched to a gene: 16. Germline V gene sequence: CDR1 LNHDA, CDR2 SQIVND (reference sequence). The CDR3 DNA follows: TGTGCCAGTAGTACGAAGGGGTCCGGGGGACTAGCGGGTGGAGAGACCCAGTACTTC. Translating it yields CASSTKGSGGLAGGETQYF.

V gene TRBV9 combines with J gene TRBJ1-1, with TRBD1 as a possible D gene (5 bases). The germline V gene encodes CDR1 SGDLS and CDR2 YYNGEE. The length of the CDR3 is 14 residues. Trimming cost V 1 base and J 1 base, with 8 bases left between them. The CDR3 nucleotides read TGTGCCAGCAGCGTAAGGGGTAGGAACACTGAAGCTTTCTTT. Translating gives CASSVRGRNTEAFF.

The chain carries TRBV19 and TRBJ2-5; no definite D call. This CDR3 spans 13 amino acids. CDR1 is LNHDA, CDR2 SQIVND, per germline (reference sequence). The germline V and J ends were trimmed by 5 bases and 5 bases, with 12 bases remaining between them. The CDR3 spells CASSSTWDETQYF. The CDR3 DNA reads as TGTGCCAGTAGTTCTACATGGGATGAGACCCAGTACTTC.